This T cell receptor beta chain was documented in a study of STAT3 mutations in large granular lymphocyte leukemia. Study observations and caveats: Every T-cell large granular lymphocyte leukemia patient had at least one immunodominant TCR beta clonotype.

V lost 4 bases and J lost 6; bases outside the gene matches: 8. Germline CDR1 is SEHNR and CDR2 is FQNEAQ (reference sequence). The CDR3 sequence is 15 residues long. Data came from immunoSEQ multiplex PCR; TCRdb stores just in-frame clones and leaves some out. The sample lists approximately 5,000 clones; 60% to 80% were seen once. Points on this clone: Its antigen is currently unknown.

The specimen was peripheral blood mononuclear cells. This receptor was taken from a man between 35 and 55 years old with T-cell large granular lymphocyte leukemia. Some clones in this sample may be carry-over from other donors' samples. The chain has TRBV7-9 and TRBJ2-1, with 8 bases that match TRBD1. CDR3 nucleotide sequence: TGTGCCAGCAGCTCTTCCGGACAGGGCTTCAATGAGCAGTTCTTC. Translating gives CASSSSGQGFNEQFF.